The rows below give T cell receptor beta chains drawn from one sample of a study of cytomegalovirus exposure and HLA in healthy donors. Here immunoSEQ multiplex PCR was the method, and the copy in TCRdb shows in-frame clones only, minus some. The data contain around 300,000 clones, under 80% of them singletons. Sequenced input: PBMCs. The receptors were sampled from a female donor in good health and CMV-seronegative. Each CDR3 is given with its conserved first and last residue. The D gene is left open where the match is weak. Clone sizes are given selectively: once, few, many, or a class where the clone is expanded.

V gene	D gene	J gene	clone size	CDR3 DNA	CDR3 protein
TRBV4-1	-	TRBJ1-4	-	TGCGCCAACAGCCAAGGACGGGCAACTAATGAAAAACTGTTTTTT	CANSQGRATNEKLFF
TRBV11-2	-	TRBJ1-1	-	TGTGCCAGCAGCTTCAGGGGAAGCGGTTTGAGTGAAGCTTTCTTT	CASSFRGSGLSEAFF
TRBV27	-	TRBJ2-1	few	TGTGCCAGCAGCTTACGGAGCGGCAATGAGCAGTTCTTC	CASSLRSGNEQFF
TRBV4-2	-	TRBJ2-6	-	TGTGCCAGCAGCCAACTCTTCGGGACCCCTCTAACTGCGGGGACCCCCTCTGGGGCCAACGTCCTGACTTTC	CASSQLFGTPLTAGTPSGANVLTF
TRBV15	TRBD1	TRBJ2-2	-	TGTGCCACCAGCAGGGGACAGGCAAACACCGGGGAGCTGTTTTTT	CATSRGQANTGELFF
TRBV6-6	TRBD2	TRBJ2-7	few	TGTGCCAGCAGTCTAGCGGGAAGAGTCTACGAGCAGTACTTC	CASSLAGRVYEQYF
TRBV6-1	TRBD1	TRBJ2-7	-	TGTGCCAGCAGCCGTAGCCGGGACAGGGTTTACGAGCAGTACTTC	CASSRSRDRVYEQYF
TRBV5-8	-	TRBJ2-7	-	TGTGCCAGCAGCTTGAGAACTAAGCCCATTCCTTTCTACGAGCAGTACTTC	CASSLRTKPIPFYEQYF
TRBV19	TRBD1	TRBJ1-2	-	TGTGCCAGTAGTTCCTCCGGGACAGGGAATTCAGGCTACACCTTC	CASSSSGTGNSGYTF
TRBV27	TRBD1	TRBJ1-4	-	TGTGCCAGCAGTCCTCCGGGACAGCCTAATGAAAAACTGTTTTTT	CASSPPGQPNEKLFF
TRBV5-6	-	TRBJ2-7	-	TGTGCCAGCACCCTGGGCGGGACGGTTCCCTACGAGCAGTACTTC	CASTLGGTVPYEQYF
TRBV12-5	-	TRBJ1-1	-	TGTGCTAGTGGTTTGGCCGTACATGAAGCTTTCTTT	CASGLAVHEAFF
TRBV19	-	TRBJ2-7	-	TGTGCCAGTAATTGGGGCAGGGAATGGGAAGGAATCTACGAGCAGTACTTC	CASNWGREWEGIYEQYF
TRBV5-1	TRBD2	TRBJ2-1	once	TGCGCCAGCACCCTTGTAGCGGGAGGGTACAATGAGCAGTTCTTC	CASTLVAGGYNEQFF
TRBV19	TRBD1	TRBJ1-1	few	TGTGCCAGTAGTATTGGACAGGCGTACACTGAAGCTTTCTTT	CASSIGQAYTEAFF
TRBV25-1	-	TRBJ1-4	-	TGTGCCAGCAGTGATGCAGGGTCTAATGAAAAACTGTTTTTT	CASSDAGSNEKLFF
TRBV5-1	TRBD1	TRBJ1-4	few	TGCGCCAGCAGCGTAACAGGGGGGCCAAGTGAAAAACTGTTTTTT	CASSVTGGPSEKLFF
TRBV9	TRBD2	TRBJ2-3	-	TGTGCCAGCAGCGCCCAGACTAGCGGGGCCGGAAAGCAGTATTTT	CASSAQTSGAGKQYF
TRBV30	-	TRBJ2-1	few	TGTGCCTGGAGCCCACCCCGCCGACAGGTTAGTTACAATGAGCAGTTCTTC	CAWSPPRRQVSYNEQFF
TRBV6-1	-	TRBJ1-1	-	TGTGCCAGCAGTGAGTTTACCGTGACAGTGAACACTGAAGCTTTCTTT	CASSEFTVTVNTEAFF
TRBV7-9	-	TRBJ2-7	-	TGTGCCAGCAGCTTAATAGTGAGCTACGAGCAGTACTTC	CASSLIVSYEQYF
TRBV27	-	TRBJ1-5	-	TGTGCCAGCACCCGGTCGGGGAGATATAGCAATCAGCCCCAGCATTTT	CASTRSGRYSNQPQHF
TRBV4-1	-	TRBJ2-2	once	TGCGCCAGCGGGCGGGCCCAGAACACCGGGGAGCTGTTTTTT	CASGRAQNTGELFF